This T cell receptor beta chain was captured by sequencing in a study of human T cells and chemical hapten exposure (dated by TCRdb to about 2021). With regard to the full study: For sensitization, 2% DPC in acetone was applied to an approximately 2 cm by approximately 2 cm area of upper inner arm skin. Both TCR alpha and TCR beta chains were sequenced from each blood RNA sample. Libraries were pooled for sequencing, and variation in per-sample TCR yields was attributed mainly to small differences in library volumes within the pool. Patch testing was performed on the upper back with Finn chambers containing 0.01% DPC, and the patch tests were scored after 6 days according to International Contact Dermatitis Research Group standards. Most of the patients in the cohort were female, and the cohort covered alopecia areata with under or over 50% scalp involvement, alopecia totalis and alopecia universalis. Peripheral blood TCR repertoire changes were tracked in vivo in alopecia patients during primary and secondary sensitization to the hapten diphenylcyclopropenone (DPC). Throughout the study period of 20 to 25 weeks, patients also received therapeutic DPC doses to the scalp every week. Around 30 alopecia patients provided blood for TCR sequencing at one to four time points (pre-sensitization, 2, 6 and 24 weeks). Blood samples were taken from patients before sensitization (week 0) and at 2, 6 and about 24 weeks after DPC sensitization.

Ten or more counts support this clonotype. Its antigen has not been determined. One base away there is no much larger clone; base qualities are not given. The full study reports these points: DPC sensitization did not change the number of TCRs with a frequency above 1 in 1000, and there was no evidence of changes in global repertoire structure. Alopecia, a presumed autoimmune disease, was present in all patients, so the immune response of the patients might differ from that of healthy individuals. After repeated subsampling, the strength of the expansion versus patch-test correlation and the threshold at which it became significant changed. Patch test score correlated positively with the number of PT1 expanded TCRs, reaching significance at thresholds 8, 16 and 32 but not at 4. Significantly more large CDR3 similarity clusters were formed by expanded TCRs than by pre-sensitization or healthy control sets, consistent with antigen-driven responses.

The V and J ends are trimmed by 4 bases and 2 bases, leaving 14 bases between them. The germline V gene sets CDR1 to SQVTM and CDR2 to ANQGSEA. The CDR3, from cysteine to phenylalanine, totals 14 residues. Solely the CDR3 DNA is kept, with 42 bases framed from the first base. Library prep was done by RACE. Reads for this sample came from a NextSeq 500. During library preparation, unique molecular identifiers were attached to individual cDNA molecules so that TCRs could be counted quantitatively and reproducibly. Per the source publication's procedure: A median of roughly 100,000 TCRs per sample was observed, with a range of about 23,224 to 700,000. V, J and CDR3 annotation of the TCR reads was performed with the Decombinator software suite. For PS versus PT1 abundance plots, all samples were subsampled to the same number of TCRs (28,000). TCRs were defined as expanded if absent before sensitization and observed at least eight times at the 2-week time point. TCRdb trimmed public reads at Q25 via fastp, called clones via MiXCR and kept in-frame beta chains. Each CDR3 protein gets just one entry, which takes the most common genes and DNA from the rows behind it. TCRdb's processing, not the authors' own work, is the source of the V and J calls. The sample contains about 39,000 distinct CDR3 sequences, 9.5% to 15% of them found a single time. 2% to 2.5% of the sample lies in the top ten.

The meaning of the sample's time point label: patch test 3, about 24 weeks after DPC sensitization. The treatment or condition label of this sample denotes: therapeutic diphenylcyclopropenone sensitization with weekly scalp DPC. Total RNA was extracted from unfractionated whole blood that had been collected in Tempus Blood RNA tubes. At each patch-test visit, blood was drawn before the patch test was applied. Patients were considered eligible if aged 18 to 70, diagnosed with alopecia and deemed suitable for DPC therapy, and patients were excluded if pregnant. Specimen: whole blood, collected in connection with sensitization to the hapten diphenylcyclopropenone (DPC). In this chain, TRBV29-1 is recombined with TRBJ2-5, and possibly TRBD2, on 6 matching bases. The sequence was obtained from a woman aged 40 to 50 with alopecia areata. Some clones in this sample may be carry-over from other donors' samples. The nucleotides are TGCAGCGTTGCAAGGACTAATCAACAAGAGACCCAGTACTTC. It translates as CSVARTNQQETQYF.